The 2 T cell receptor beta chains reported below all come from one sample, sequenced in a study of T cells in Graves' hyperthyroidism and ophthalmopathy. Amplification targeted TCR beta CDR3 regions from RNA transcripts. First-round RT-PCR targeting the TCR CDR3 was performed with the HTBI primer set. TCRdb redid the calling of the multiplex PCR reads with MiXCR, one entry per CDR3 protein. The table records 270,000 or so distinct CDR3 sequences, around 15% of them present only once. Sequencing was done on a sample of blood. These receptors originate from a woman aged 45-60 years with Graves' hyperthyroidism that later progressed to Graves' ophthalmopathy.

The rearrangement uses TRBV3-1 and TRBJ2-4; possible D gene TRBD2, 8 bases. The V gene lost 3 bases and the J gene lost 5 bases, with 17 bases spanning the gap. Germline lookup yields CDR1 LGHDT and CDR2 YNNKEL (reference sequence). The CDR3 spans 16 residues. The DNA for the CDR3 is TGTGCCAGCAGCCATCGGACTAGCAGGGGGGAAAACATTCAGTACTTC. Translated, it gives CASSHRTSRGENIQYF.

This clonotype was seen repeatedly, ten times or more. The genes are TRBV28 and TRBJ2-7; D is tentatively TRBD1 or TRBD2 (5 bases each). The CDR3 is made up of 14 amino acids. V lost 3 bases and J 2 bases, leaving 11 bases between the germline ends. The germline V gene encodes CDR1 MDHEN and CDR2 SYDVKM. The CDR3 is CASSFRDGAYEQYF. The CDR3 DNA follows: TGTGCCAGCAGTTTCCGGGACGGCGCCTACGAGCAGTACTTC.